This is a list of T cell receptor beta chains from one sample in a study of shared clonotypes between healthy human individuals. Produced via immunoSEQ multiplex PCR; TCRdb's table is partial and in-frame only. The profile shows approximately 2,200,000 clones, about 92% of them singletons. Sequenced sample: naive CD8+ T cells from PBMCs. The receptor source for this set is a man aged 18 to 29 in good health. Some clones in this sample may be carry-over from other donors' samples. The CDR3 runs from the conserved cysteine through the conserved F or W.

V gene: TRBV6-5; J gene: TRBJ1-1; CDR3 protein: CASSYWQGATGTEAFF
V gene: TRBV13; J gene: TRBJ2-5; CDR3 protein: CASSSRTSGQQETQYF
V gene: TRBV4-3; J gene: TRBJ2-5; CDR3 protein: CASSQGTGLQETQYF
V gene: TRBV10-2; J gene: TRBJ2-4; CDR3 protein: CASSLPGRPKNIQYF
V gene: TRBV5-6; J gene: TRBJ2-3; CDR3 protein: CASSFIGGTTDTQYF
V gene: TRBV6-1; J gene: TRBJ2-1; CDR3 protein: CASRSPNEQFF
V gene: TRBV6-6; J gene: TRBJ1-5; CDR3 protein: CASRTDPGNQPQHF
V gene: TRBV2; J gene: TRBJ1-5; CDR3 protein: CASSEARSNQPQHF
V gene: TRBV2; J gene: TRBJ1-2; CDR3 protein: CADTGQTDGYTF
V gene: TRBV2; J gene: TRBJ1-1; CDR3 protein: CASSQNRDRATNTEAFF
V gene: TRBV28; J gene: TRBJ2-5; CDR3 protein: CASSFSRGYHVGQETQYF
V gene: TRBV19; J gene: TRBJ2-7; CDR3 protein: CASSIAQGDDEQYF
V gene: TRBV29-1; J gene: TRBJ2-3; CDR3 protein: CSVGGGRIPLNTQYF
V gene: TRBV5-1; J gene: TRBJ1-5; CDR3 protein: CASSLGPNKGNQPQHF
V gene: TRBV28; J gene: TRBJ2-2; CDR3 protein: CASSLQWGAAPAELFF
V gene: TRBV7-2; J gene: TRBJ2-6; CDR3 protein: CASSLRDSSGANVLTF
V gene: TRBV27; J gene: TRBJ2-7; CDR3 protein: CASSLYRGQYEQYF
V gene: TRBV4-2; J gene: TRBJ1-1; CDR3 protein: CASSQDPGSEAFF
V gene: TRBV5-1; J gene: TRBJ2-3; CDR3 protein: CASSKSDREIRDTQYF
V gene: TRBV7-9; J gene: TRBJ2-2; CDR3 protein: CASSWPDRDTGELFF
V gene: TRBV28; J gene: TRBJ2-3; CDR3 protein: CASSWNGLTTDTQYF
V gene: TRBV9; J gene: TRBJ2-7; CDR3 protein: CASSAGTSGDYEQYF
V gene: TRBV27; J gene: TRBJ2-5; CDR3 protein: CASSTLATYQETQYF
V gene: TRBV28; J gene: TRBJ2-7; CDR3 protein: CASSFLGTPYEQYF
V gene: TRBV27; J gene: TRBJ2-1; CDR3 protein: CASSFRGFSYNEQFF
V gene: TRBV7-9; J gene: TRBJ2-2; CDR3 protein: CASRSRNTGELFF
V gene: TRBV5-6; J gene: TRBJ1-3; CDR3 protein: CASSLGGGGNTIYF
V gene: TRBV6-5; J gene: TRBJ1-2; CDR3 protein: CASSYRGARYGYTF
V gene: TRBV4-1; J gene: TRBJ1-5; CDR3 protein: CASSRTGRDQPQHF
V gene: TRBV7-6; J gene: TRBJ2-1; CDR3 protein: CASSLAGNYNEQFF
V gene: TRBV10-3; J gene: TRBJ1-5; CDR3 protein: CAISPGANQPQHF
V gene: TRBV27; J gene: TRBJ2-1; CDR3 protein: CASSLISMGSANNEQFF
V gene: TRBV4-1; J gene: TRBJ2-5; CDR3 protein: CASSQVGRETQYF
V gene: TRBV7-9; J gene: TRBJ2-7; CDR3 protein: CASSLGDYEQYF
V gene: TRBV27; J gene: TRBJ2-3; CDR3 protein: CASSVGTRRTDTQYF
V gene: TRBV5-4; J gene: TRBJ1-5; CDR3 protein: CASSLGANQPQHF
V gene: TRBV5-6; J gene: TRBJ2-1; CDR3 protein: CASSLDSGTAYNEQFF
V gene: TRBV7-9; J gene: TRBJ1-4; CDR3 protein: CASSSTWIQGGDEKLFF
V gene: TRBV28; J gene: TRBJ2-5; CDR3 protein: CASSWEGLSQETQYF
V gene: TRBV15; J gene: TRBJ2-4; CDR3 protein: CATSRDPGDKNIQYF
V gene: TRBV2; J gene: TRBJ1-1; CDR3 protein: CASRQTGGFEAFF
V gene: TRBV28; J gene: TRBJ2-7; CDR3 protein: CASSPPGGGFSYEQYF